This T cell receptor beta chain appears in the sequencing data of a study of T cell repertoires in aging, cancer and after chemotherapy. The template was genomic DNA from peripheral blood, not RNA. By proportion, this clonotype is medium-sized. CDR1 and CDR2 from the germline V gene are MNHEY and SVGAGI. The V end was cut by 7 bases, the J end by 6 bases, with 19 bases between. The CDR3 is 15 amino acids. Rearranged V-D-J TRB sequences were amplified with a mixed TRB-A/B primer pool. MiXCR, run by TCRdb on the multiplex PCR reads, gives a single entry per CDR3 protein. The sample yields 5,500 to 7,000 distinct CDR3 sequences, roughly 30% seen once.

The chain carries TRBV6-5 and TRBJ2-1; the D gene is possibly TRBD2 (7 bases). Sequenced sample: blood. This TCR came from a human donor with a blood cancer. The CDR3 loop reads CASTSRGRGTNEQFF. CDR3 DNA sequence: TGTGCCAGCACCTCGCGGGGGCGAGGGACCAATGAGCAGTTCTTC.